The present TCR beta chain was sequenced within a study of blood T cells in healthy people across ages. Findings and limits, study-wide: Age showed a roughly linear inverse relationship with TCR beta diversity per million T cells. It was the long-lived donors that had more naive CD4+ cells and higher diversity than aged donors. There was no known CMV status for donors, so expanded clonotype changes were possibly confounded.

CDR3 length: 19 amino acids. Germline CDR1 reads SGHRS; CDR2 reads YFSETQ. Losses at the gene ends were 2 bases for V and 0 bases for J; bases not matched to a gene: 12. This clonotype showed up just a few times. What it recognizes is unknown. Ten milliliters of peripheral blood were drawn from each donor. PCR was performed a second time for 7 to 11 cycles using a sample-barcoded 5' primer and a J-beta primer mix. TCRdb called the 5' RACE reads again in MiXCR, with one record for every CDR3 protein. The table lists around 750,000 distinct CDR3 sequences, less than 70% of them singletons. This chain uses TRBV5-1 with TRBJ2-5; 11 nucleotides align to TRBD2. The sequenced material came from blood. The receptor's source is a man older than 75 in good health. DNA of the CDR3: TGCGCCAGCAGCTTCATCCGGACTGGACTAGCGGGTAACCAAGAGACCCAGTACTTC. Translated, it gives CASSFIRTGLAGNQETQYF. Supplemented by reference TRBV5-1 and TRBJ2-5, the full variable domain reads KAGVTQTPRYLIKTRGQQVTLSCSPISGHRSVSWYQQTPGQGLQFLFEYFSETQRNKGNFPGRFSGRQFSNSRSEMNVSTLELGDSALYLCASSFIRTGLAGNQETQYFGPGTRLLVL.